The T cell receptor (beta chain) described here comes from a study of a mutant IDH1 vaccine in newly diagnosed glioma. Study overall: Onset of vaccination occurred 4-6 weeks following radiotherapy alone, or with temozolomide cycles.

The CDR3 has 12 amino acids. Germline assignment: CDR1 MDHEN and CDR2 SYDVKM. V gave up 5 bases and J gave up 3 bases, with 8 bases separating them. The time point was: week 11, during vaccination. Each dose of the vaccine consisted of 300 ug of mutant IDH1 20-mer peptide, with topical imiquimod. Method: immunoSEQ multiplex PCR; TCRdb's copy keeps in-frame clones and lacks some. The table lists approximately 110,000 clones, about nine tenths of them singletons. Worth noting for this clone: The target antigen is unknown.

The gene calls are TRBV28 and TRBJ2-7, with unresolved D. This TCR was recovered from a woman between 50 and 59 years old with glioma. Sequencing was performed on PBMCs, taken from a glioma patient whose treatment included an IDH1 peptide vaccine. Here the CDR3 DNA reads TGTGCCAGCAGTCTCCCATACTACGAGCAGTACTTC. Its protein product is CASSLPYYEQYF.